A few counts support the clone carrying this TCR beta chain. Its target is unknown. Uncontrolled infections, other autoimmune diseases, pregnancy or lactation led to exclusion of patients. Clinical symptoms, serum thyroxine, TRAb, thyroid ultrasound and orbital computed tomography informed diagnoses. The data originate from a study of T cells in Graves' hyperthyroidism and ophthalmopathy. In the study overall: Blood from the periphery was taken at initial diagnosis, before any treatment.

CDR1 and CDR2 (germline): SGHAT, FQNNGV. Trimming cost V 4 bases and J 5 bases, with 8 bases left between them. The CDR3 sequence is 13 residues long. What was amplified from RNA transcripts were TCR beta CDR3 regions. With the HTBI primer set, the TCR CDR3 went through a first round of RT-PCR. TCRdb independently ran MiXCR on the multiplex PCR reads; one entry per CDR3 protein. This table holds approximately 520,000 distinct CDR3 sequences, approximately 24% found once. Study-wide findings and caveats: Among clonotypes expanded in thyroid above 0.001, most were also found in blood.

The specimen sequenced was blood. The clonotype originates from a woman aged 25 to 45 with Graves' ophthalmopathy. This rearrangement joins TRBV11-2 to TRBJ2-2; D might be TRBD2 (5 bases). The DNA for the CDR3 is TGTGCCAGCAGCTCATGGACTACCGGGGAGCTGTTTTTT. This gives the protein CASSSWTTGELFF.